Here is one T cell receptor (beta chain) with its context. This clonotype was seen many times. The antigen it binds to is not known. Nothing much larger sits one base from this clone, and base qualities are not available. No patient had a history of other malignancies or prior chemotherapy or radiotherapy, and all had node-negative disease on CT and PET/CT. At each of the two time points, about 6 milliliters of peripheral venous blood were collected into EDTA tubes. Ficoll-Paque Plus density-gradient centrifugation was used to isolate PBMCs. Samples were stored at -80°C immediately after collection until analysis. CDR1 MDHEN and CDR2 SYDVKM were looked up in the germline V gene. V and J are truncated by 8 bases and 0 bases respectively, leaving an intervening sequence of 14 bases. The CDR3 has 14 amino acids, counting the end cysteine and phenylalanine. The CDR3 DNA has 42 bases and is translated from base 1.

Two rounds of multiplex PCR were used to amplify the TCR beta CDR3 region from genomic DNA. The first PCR round used primers specific to each TRBV and TRBJ gene, and the primer sequences were filed in Chinese patent CN105087789A. Universal primers were used in the second round of PCR. The Roche High Pure PCR Template Preparation Kit was used to extract genomic DNA from the frozen PBMCs. Libraries were sequenced paired-end with 151 bp reads on an Illumina HiSeq 3000. Processing in the source paper ran as follows. CutAdapt was used to discard raw reads that did not contain the multiplex PCR primer sequences. High-quality paired reads were merged into contigs with PEAR. TRB V, D and J gene segments were assigned to each contig with MiXCR by alignment to reference sequences. To remove sequencing errors, CDR3 sequences were clustered according to base quality and sequence similarity. Shannon entropy, normalized by the natural log of the productive TCR sequence number, served as the measure of diversity. One minus Shannon entropy divided by the natural log of the number of unique clonotypes was used as the definition of clonality. Using the Youden index from ROC curves, the researchers picked the repertoire-metric cut-offs for progression-free survival, and all analyses were carried out in R 3.5.3. Starting from the raw public reads, TCRdb applied fastp trimming at Q25, assembled clones with MiXCR and retained in-frame beta chains. Each entry is one CDR3 protein sequence, shown with its most common DNA and genes. The V and J calls here are based on TCRdb, not the publication. For this sample there are roughly 13,000 distinct CDR3 sequences; approximately 33% appear just once. 25% to 35% of the sample lies in the top ten.

The data stem from a study of prognosis after radiotherapy for stage I lung cancer (dated by TCRdb to the early 2020s). For the study in its entirety: Between April 2018 and January 2019, around 19 patients with stage I NSCLC were enrolled in Nanjing, China. Using image-guided IMRT or VMAT, SBRT was delivered in 3 to 5 fractions at a biologically effective dose of at least 100 Gy. A total of approximately 38 blood samples from around 20 patients were sequenced, with one sample obtained before and one obtained after SBRT for each patient. The cohort comprised roughly 13 men and a handful of women with a median age of approximately 74 years, ranging from 53 to 84 years. Distant metastases were developed by four of the 19 patients after SBRT, at a median of around seven months, whereas no significant progression was observed in the other 15 patients. Every patient was regarded as medically inoperable, because of comorbidities in some twelve cases and refusal of surgery in over 5 cases. Patients with newly diagnosed primary stage I lung tumors numbered about 15, with roughly 5 others having oligometastatic NSCLC after surgical resection of the primary tumor. About 12 patients had adenocarcinoma and several had squamous cell carcinoma as the tumor histology. This study profiled peripheral blood TCR beta repertoires from stage I NSCLC patients before and after stereotactic body radiotherapy and linked the repertoires to distant failure. No patient received concurrent therapy alongside SBRT.

Broader findings and caveats from the paper: None of the reported P values were adjusted for multiple comparisons. Whether the expanded TCR clones were tumor-specific was not determined. TRBV and TRBJ usage frequencies reportedly varied with metastasis status, involving two V genes at baseline and some ten V and two J genes after SBRT. Post-SBRT Shannon entropy and its change from baseline were lower in patients who developed distant metastases; baseline Shannon entropy was not associated with metastases. The small cohort and short follow-up limited the study, so independent validation of the findings is needed. After SBRT, the number of unique TCR clones decreased (median approximately 9,100 before versus about 6,900 after; Wilcoxon paired P=0.011).

The TCR originated in a donor aged 50 or older with non-small cell lung cancer. The starting material was PBMCs, obtained before or after stereotactic body radiation therapy (not recorded which). The V and J genes are TRBV28 and TRBJ2-7, with TRBD2 tentatively as D gene (6 bases match). The CDR3 region: CASGTYRSSYEQYF. In nucleotides, the sequence is TGTGCCAGCGGGACTTATAGGAGCTCCTACGAGCAGTACTTC.